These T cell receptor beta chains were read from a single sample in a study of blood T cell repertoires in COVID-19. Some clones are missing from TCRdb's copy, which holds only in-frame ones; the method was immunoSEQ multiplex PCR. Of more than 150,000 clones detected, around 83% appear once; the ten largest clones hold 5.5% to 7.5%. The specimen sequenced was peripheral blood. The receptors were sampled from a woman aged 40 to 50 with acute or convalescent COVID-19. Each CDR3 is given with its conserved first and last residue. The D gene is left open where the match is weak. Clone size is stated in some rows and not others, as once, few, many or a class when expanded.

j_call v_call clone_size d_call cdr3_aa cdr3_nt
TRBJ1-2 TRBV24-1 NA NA CATSDLRVGYGYTF TGTGCCACCAGTGACCTCAGGGTCGGATATGGCTACACCTTC
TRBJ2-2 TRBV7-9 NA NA CASRSPGVTNTGELFF TGTGCCAGCAGATCCCCCGGGGTAACGAACACCGGGGAGCTGTTTTTT
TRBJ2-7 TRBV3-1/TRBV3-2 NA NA CASSQVQGSYEQYF TGTGCCAGCAGCCAAGTACAGGGCTCCTACGAGCAGTACTTC
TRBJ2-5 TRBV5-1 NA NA CASSQTLAQGTQYF TGCGCCAGCAGCCAGACTCTAGCGCAAGGGACCCAGTACTTC
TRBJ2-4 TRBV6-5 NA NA CASSYGSGLNIQYF TGTGCCAGCAGTTACGGAAGCGGGTTAAACATTCAGTACTTC
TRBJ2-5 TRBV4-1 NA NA CASSQDGLRDGTQYF TGCGCCAGCAGCCAAGACGGCCTCCGGGATGGGACCCAGTACTTC
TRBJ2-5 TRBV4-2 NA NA CASSQTEGETQYF TGTGCCAGCAGCCAGACCGAGGGCGAGACCCAGTACTTC
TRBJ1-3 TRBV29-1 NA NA CSVDLDSFSGNTIYF TGCAGCGTTGACCTGGACAGCTTCTCTGGAAACACCATATATTTT
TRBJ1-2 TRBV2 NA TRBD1 CASSTQGEFGYTF TGTGCCAGCAGTACACAGGGGGAGTTTGGCTACACCTTC
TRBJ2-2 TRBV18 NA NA CASSPGQGIKGGANTGELFF TGTGCCAGCTCACCCGGCCAGGGCATTAAGGGAGGAGCGAACACCGGGGAGCTGTTTTTT
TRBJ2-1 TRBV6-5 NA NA CASSYQGHQIYNEQFF TGTGCCAGCAGTTACCAGGGACACCAAATTTACAATGAGCAGTTCTTC
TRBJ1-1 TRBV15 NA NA CATSSPGGTEAFF TGTGCCACCAGCAGCCCGGGTGGCACTGAAGCTTTCTTT
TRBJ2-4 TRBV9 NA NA CASSVGGAPQYF TGTGCCAGCAGCGTAGGCGGGGCCCCTCAGTACTTC
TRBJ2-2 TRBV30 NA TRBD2 CASHRTSLETGELFF TGTGCCAGCCATCGGACTAGCCTCGAAACCGGGGAGCTGTTTTTT
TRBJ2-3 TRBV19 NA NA CASSISGDTQYF TGTGCCAGTAGTATTTCAGGGGATACGCAGTATTTT
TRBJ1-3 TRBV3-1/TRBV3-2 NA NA CASSGNYRNSAGNTIYF TGTGCCAGCAGCGGCAACTACAGGAACTCGGCTGGAAACACCATATATTTT
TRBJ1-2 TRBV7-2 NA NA CASSRFGGNYGYTF TGTGCCAGCAGCCGGTTCGGGGGTAACTATGGCTACACCTTC
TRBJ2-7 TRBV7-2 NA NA CASSWTQGSYEQYF TGTGCCAGCAGCTGGACGCAGGGGTCCTACGAGCAGTACTTC
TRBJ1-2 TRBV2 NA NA CASSERGPYGYTF TGTGCCAGCAGTGAAAGGGGCCCCTATGGCTACACCTTC
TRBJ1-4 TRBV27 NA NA CASSHQGPLNEKLFF TGTGCCAGCAGTCACCAGGGTCCCCTTAATGAAAAACTGTTTTTT
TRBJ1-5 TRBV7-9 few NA CASSLGQWQPQHF TGTGCCAGCAGCTTGGGACAATGGCAGCCCCAGCATTTT
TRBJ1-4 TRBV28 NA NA CASSPQSWAGRSRNEKLFF TGTGCCAGCAGTCCCCAATCCTGGGCAGGGAGGAGCCGTAATGAAAAACTGTTTTTT
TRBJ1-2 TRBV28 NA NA CASSAPWAPGYTF TGTGCCAGCAGCGCGCCCTGGGCTCCTGGCTACACCTTC
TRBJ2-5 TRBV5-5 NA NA CASSLGVSQETQYF TGTGCCAGCAGCTTGGGAGTTTCCCAAGAGACCCAGTACTTC
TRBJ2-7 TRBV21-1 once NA CASSKPSSGGFYEQYF TGTGCCAGCAGCAAGCCGTCGTCAGGGGGTTTCTACGAGCAGTACTTC
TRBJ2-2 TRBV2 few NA CASSASGRPNTGELFF TGTGCCAGCAGTGCCAGTGGGAGGCCGAACACCGGGGAGCTGTTTTTT
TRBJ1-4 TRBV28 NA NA CASSDTQGLGKLFF TGTGCCAGCAGCGACACTCAGGGTTTAGGAAAACTGTTTTTT
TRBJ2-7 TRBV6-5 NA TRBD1 CASSYLEGQGFYEQYF TGTGCCAGCAGTTACTTGGAAGGACAGGGCTTCTACGAGCAGTACTTC
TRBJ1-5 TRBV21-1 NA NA CASSSFSIGQDYQPQHF TGTGCCAGCAGCAGCTTCTCTATCGGACAGGATTATCAGCCCCAGCATTTT
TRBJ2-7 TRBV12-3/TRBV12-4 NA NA CASTGLSYEQYF TGTGCCAGCACGGGACTTTCCTACGAGCAGTACTTC
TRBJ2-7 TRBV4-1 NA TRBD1 CASSPPWDRSYEQYF TGCGCCAGCAGCCCTCCGTGGGACAGGTCCTACGAGCAGTACTTC
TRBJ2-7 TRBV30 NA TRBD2 CAWRPRERGTVYEQYF TGTGCCTGGAGGCCCAGGGAGCGGGGGACCGTCTACGAGCAGTACTTC
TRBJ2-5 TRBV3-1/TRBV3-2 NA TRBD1 CASSQPTGGRETQYF TGTGCCAGCAGTCAGCCAACAGGGGGCCGAGAGACCCAGTACTTC
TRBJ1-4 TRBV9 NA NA CASSVDGFRGELFF TGTGCCAGCAGCGTGGACGGCTTCCGCGGGGAACTGTTTTTT
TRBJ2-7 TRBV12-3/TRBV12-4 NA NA CASRGRGEQYF TGTGCCAGCAGGGGTAGGGGCGAGCAGTACTTC
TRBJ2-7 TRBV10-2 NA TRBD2 CASSGGAEQYF TGCGCCTCCTCGGGGGGTGCCGAGCAGTACTTC
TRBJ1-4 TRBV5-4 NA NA CASSRSGSLTNEKLFF TGTGCCAGCAGCAGGTCAGGGTCTCTCACTAATGAAAAACTGTTTTTT
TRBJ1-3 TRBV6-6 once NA CASSFRTVNSGNTIYF TGTGCCAGCAGTTTCCGCACAGTAAACTCTGGAAACACCATATATTTT
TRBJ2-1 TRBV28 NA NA CASSTGGAYNEQFF TGTGCCAGCAGTACAGGGGGGGCCTACAATGAGCAGTTCTTC
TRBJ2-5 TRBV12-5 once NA CASGLGDRETQYF TGTGCTAGTGGTTTGGGCGATAGAGAGACCCAGTACTTC
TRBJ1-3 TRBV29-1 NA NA CSVGWAQQSNTIYF TGCAGCGTTGGCTGGGCACAGCAGAGTAACACCATATATTTT
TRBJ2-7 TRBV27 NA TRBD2 CASSYGRISGPYEQYF TGTGCCAGCAGTTACGGGCGGATTAGCGGGCCCTACGAGCAGTACTTC
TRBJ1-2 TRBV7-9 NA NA CASSPDSYYGYTF TGTGCCAGCAGCCCGGACAGCTATTATGGCTACACCTTC
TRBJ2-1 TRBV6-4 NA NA CATKGSTYNEQFF TGTGCCACCAAGGGGTCCACCTACAATGAGCAGTTCTTC
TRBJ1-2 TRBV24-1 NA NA CATSDPQELGYTF TGTGCCACCAGTGACCCTCAGGAACTTGGCTACACCTTC
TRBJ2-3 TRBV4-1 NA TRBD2 CASSQPAGDVGSTDTQYF TGCGCCAGCAGCCAACCAGCGGGAGATGTGGGTAGCACAGATACGCAGTATTTT
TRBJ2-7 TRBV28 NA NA CASSLGVLDLSYEQYF TGTGCCAGCAGTCTAGGGGTATTAGACCTCTCCTACGAGCAGTACTTC
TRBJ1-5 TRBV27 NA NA CASSLTFNQPQHF TGTGCCAGCAGTTTAACATTTAATCAGCCCCAGCATTTT
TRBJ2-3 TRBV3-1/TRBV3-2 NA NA CASGRSGTDTQYF TGTGCCAGCGGGAGGTCGGGCACAGATACGCAGTATTTT
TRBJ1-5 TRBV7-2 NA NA CASSLGVGSQPQHF TGTGCCAGCAGCTTAGGGGTCGGGAGCCAGCCCCAGCATTTT
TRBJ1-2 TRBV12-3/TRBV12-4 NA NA CASSSSWQGGYTF TGTGCCAGCAGTTCGTCGTGGCAGGGTGGCTACACCTTC
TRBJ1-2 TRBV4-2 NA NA CASSQGDGADYGYTF TGTGCCAGCAGCCAAGGTGATGGGGCAGACTATGGCTACACCTTC
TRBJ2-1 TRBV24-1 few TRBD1 CATSDSQDRSVEQFF TGTGCCACCAGTGACTCTCAGGACAGGTCGGTTGAGCAGTTCTTC